Listed below are T cell receptor beta chains from one sample, sequenced in a study of cytomegalovirus exposure and HLA in healthy donors. The repertoire was sequenced with immunoSEQ multiplex PCR; TCRdb's copy has only in-frame clones and lacks some. The data contain almost 95,000 clones, more than 60% of them singletons. The sequencing input was PBMCs. These receptors originate from a man younger than 40 in good health and CMV-seronegative. Each CDR3 is given with its conserved first and last residue. D genes are given only for firm matches. Clone size appears in some rows only: once, few, many, or a class for an expanded clone.

v_call d_call clone_size cdr3_aa
TRBV9 TRBD2 . CASSVVGLAGGRNEQFF
TRBV4-1 TRBD2 few CASSSRTSGSYEQYF
TRBV7-2 . . CASSLVFPSRLFF
TRBV5-4 TRBD1 . CASSPNLGQGNYGYTF
TRBV10-3 . few CAISESLDSLIAETQYF
TRBV5-5 TRBD2 . CASSLTETSGAFYEQYF
TRBV2 . . CASSVTGNQPQHF
TRBV19 . . CASSPGTLDTGELFF
TRBV7-2 TRBD1 few CASSLDRGSEAFF
TRBV7-6 . . CASSAVPHNEKLFF
TRBV5-4 TRBD2 few CASSLGLAGTYEQYF
TRBV5-1 TRBD2 once CASSFGTSGGAETQYF
TRBV7-9 TRBD2 . CASSFYYELAGGQDTQYF
TRBV27 . few CASSLAGGGYGYTF
TRBV7-9 . once CASSPTGETEAFF
TRBV7-2 . . CASSLDQGVIYEQYF
TRBV9 . . CASSVDPGWNEQFF
TRBV18 . . CASSTVYTEAFF
TRBV2 TRBD2 few CASSQSSGMYNEQFF
TRBV4-3 . . CASSHRGRDSLLIKETQYF
TRBV7-9 . . CASSSPHGVAFF
TRBV11-3 TRBD1 . CASSSGQYGSPLHF
TRBV9 TRBD2 few CASSPSTSGWEYEQYF
TRBV11-2 . few CASSPERNTEAFF
TRBV6-1 . . CAIVHMTGNTIYF